The clone carrying this TCR beta chain was detected only a few times. Antigen specificity is unknown. V shed 1 base and J shed 9 bases, with 15 bases lying between them. The CDR3 has 14 residues. In germline, CDR1 is SGHTA, CDR2 FQGNSA. The isolated RNA, all of it, was reverse transcribed, so expressed TCRB transcripts were what got sequenced. Sequencing was performed with immunoSEQ multiplex PCR; in TCRdb, only in-frame clones are kept and a portion is missing. Altogether around 710,000 clones are present, roughly 12% being singletons, with the ten largest covering more than 0.1%. Sorting with CD45RO/CCR7/CD25/CD127/CD95/CD27 yielded naive, central memory, regulatory and stem-like memory CD4+ cells. All sorted populations exceeded 98% purity. The data were taken from a study of beta chain features in type 1 diabetes. Across the study: All samples combined gave just under 110 million sorted cells for examination.

The study, taken as a whole, reports: Among type 1 diabetes patients, VDJ junctions had fewer insertions and more deletions. Among all four CD4+ subsets, Type 1 diabetes patients had TCRB CDR3s that were moderately but significantly shorter.

The sample comprised naive CD4+ T cells from blood. The chain couples TRBV7-2 to TRBJ1-2; D is uncertain. This receptor was identified in a man under 40 with type 1 diabetes. The CDR3 loop is CASSLEQTTISYTF. The DNA of the CDR3 is TGTGCCAGCAGCTTAGAACAGACAACTATAAGCTACACCTTC.